This record looks at one T cell receptor (beta chain) sequence and its context. Its binding antigen is unknown. Within one base of it there is no much larger clone, and no base qualities were kept. CDR1 is given as SQVTM and CDR2 as ANQGSEA, both from the germline V gene. The CDR3 covers 13 residues, taking in both the cysteine and the phenylalanine. The only DNA kept is the CDR3, 39 bases in frame from the first base. Germline trimming amounts to 4 bases on V and 2 bases on J, with 4 as the count of junction bases outside the gene matches. This sample is drawn from a study of cytomegalovirus exposure and HLA in healthy donors (dated by TCRdb to the late 2010s). Regarding the study in general: An earlier analysis of roughly 610 of the donors reported roughly 300 Gb of sequence data and approximately 120 million unique TCR beta sequences obtained from about 170 million T cells. A later analysis re-examined previously published TCR beta repertoires from about 700 donors and added high-resolution HLA genotyping to investigate patterns of TCR occurrence. Every repertoire in the discovery cohort had been generated on one and the same sequencing platform. The aim of the study was to test whether cataloging public T cell receptors could identify signatures of past pathogen exposure. Of the roughly 400 genotyped donors, 70% to 90% were placed in the genetic ancestry cluster associated with self-reported Caucasian donors. Rather than using new phenotypic data, the later analysis identified candidate immune exposures from TCR beta sequences and from how often those sequences occurred across donors. On average, 235,054 unique TCR beta nucleotide sequences were sequenced per donor among 398 genotyped donors of the cohort, with roughly 20% of those sequences being non-productive. HLA typing included class I and class II loci at four-digit resolution. An early release that covered several hundred HLA-typed donors contained approximately 320 gigabases of sequencing data and tens of millions of unique TCR sequences. Using immunosequencing, the study profiled T cell repertoires from around 680 subjects and related those repertoires to cytomegalovirus serostatus. The number of typed donors differed by locus: roughly 629-630 for A, B, C, DRB1 and DQB1; 500 to 550 for DQA1; 606 for DPA1; and approximately 450 for DPB1. An earlier analysis of nearly 600 of the donors applied high-throughput TCR beta sequencing to assess whether each TCR beta V gene segment acted as functional or pseudogenic. Roughly five DR-DQ haplotypes were treated as single units for association and clustering because of strong linkage in the cohort. A separate validation cohort of 100 to 150 different subjects was used in addition to the approximately 700-subject first cohort. A later genetic analysis took genome-wide SNP genotypes for about 65% of the roughly 670 donors and used that subset as a discovery cohort. Donor age, sex, ethnicity and CMV serostatus were collected together with the repertoire data. The study combined high-throughput TCR immunosequencing, statistical association of individual TCRs with disease status, and machine learning to predict cytomegalovirus infection status. What the research found in general, with its limitations: The sequencing pipeline was judged likely to have produced a cluster of highly shared sequence variants as a technical artifact. In this cohort, only TCR beta chains were sequenced, and detectable features were limited by the absence of alpha or paired-chain data. A few of the identified cytomegalovirus-associated TCR beta chains were confirmed in vitro to be specific for cytomegalovirus antigens. Cytomegalovirus status was reported to be diagnosed by the classifier with high specificity and sensitivity in both the original and validation cohorts. The only immune exposure information available for the cohort was CMV serostatus. When HLA alleles, especially DR and DQ, strongly co-occurred, attributing TCR associations to individual alleles was difficult. It was suggested by the authors that the approach could potentially be generalized to other disease states and immunological phenotypes. A further reported finding was that TCR beta sequences accurately predicted the HLA-A and HLA-B alleles for most subjects in the first cohort. In a later analysis, HLA-associated TCR beta chains showed more clonal expansion and lower generation probabilities than non-associated chains that were equally common. The earlier analysis of about 600 of the donors excluded around 17 rarely observed V segments, including chromosome 9 orphons, because counts were too low. In a later analysis, several top co-occurrence clusters were reported to appear linked to parvovirus B19, influenza, CMV and Epstein-Barr virus. Linkage disequilibrium might explain the correlated functional status among segregating V segments, but an unknown experimental factor could not be excluded. V-gene and J-gene trimming of TCR beta chains was associated with a missense DCLRE1C variant in a later genetic analysis, and the association was replicated in an independent cohort. In a later analysis, around 15,000 TCR beta sequences were associated with specific HLA alleles at a false discovery rate of 0.05. The presence/absence analyses assumed that sequencing depth was roughly uniform across donors, and that assumption may not be true. In an earlier analysis of some 540 of the donors, most TCR beta V segments appeared in productive rearrangements about 87% or about 30% of the time, broadly matching IMGT annotations. According to a later genetic analysis, donors in an Asian-associated ancestry cluster had fewer N-insertions in productive TCRs than the approximately 700-donor mean. In the study, some 160 TCR beta chains were listed as associated with cytomegalovirus. Most TCR sequences were seen in very few donors, while some public TCRs were found in many individuals. In a later analysis, the rate of TCR association differed among HLA loci, with DRB1 alleles having the most associated TCRs and HLA-C alleles having the fewest. Because HLA typing was unavailable for some donors at each locus, only the typed subset was used in association tests. In a later analysis, most CMV-associated TCR beta chains were found to appear HLA-restricted, with HLA associations seemingly driven largely by CMV exposure. Because the 87-base-pair reads could not distinguish some IMGT-functional V segments, including TRBV6-2 and TRBV6-3, those segments were excluded.

The method was the immunoSEQ multiplex PCR assay. A mixture of 60 forward primers for TCR Vbeta segments and 13 reverse primers for TCR Jbeta segments was used in the multiplex PCR. Amplification of the CDR3 region of rearranged TCR beta genes was performed with a multiplex PCR assay on genomic DNA. The Illumina HiSeq System was used to sequence the amplified TCR beta libraries as 87-base-pair reads. Per the authors' processing: Across the roughly 700 repertoires, a later analysis counted 80 million or so unique TCR beta chains, 9 million to 14 million of which were shared by at least two donors. Raw reads were error-corrected and collapsed into unique sequences with a nearest-neighbor algorithm that merged closely related sequences to remove PCR and sequencing errors. Alignment of CDR3 sequences to IMGT reference sequences was used to assign V, D and J gene segments. Each retained sequence needed at least a six-nucleotide match to both a V gene segment and a J gene segment. Rearrangements were classified as productive when the CDR3 lacked stop codons and remained in frame with V and J, and all other rearrangements were classified as non-productive. CDR3 was defined according to IMGT convention as the region running from the second conserved V-encoded cysteine to the conserved J-encoded phenylalanine. In an earlier analysis of 550 to 650 of the donors, sequences lacking an unambiguous match to a single V gene segment were excluded. In an earlier analysis of approximately 590 of the donors, a V segment was called functional when productive rearrangements were above 56.7%, and segregating when the standard deviation between donors exceeded 5%. A statistical classification framework was built to diagnose cytomegalovirus status from the catalog of TCR beta chain sequences. V and J gene assignment, in a later analysis, came from comparing TCR nucleotide sequences with IMGT/GENE-DB human TR gene sequences. Using the TCRdist pipeline, a later analysis assigned CDR3 sequences along with most-parsimonious VDJ recombination scenarios. In a later analysis, each TCR beta chain was defined by its CDR3 amino acid sequence together with its V-gene family, and reads lacking a unique V-gene family were excluded. A later analysis removed 500 to 650 highly shared, low-generation-probability nucleotide sequences to deal with suspected cross-contamination and a sequencing artifact. In a later analysis, a clonal expansion index for each public chain was calculated from normalized within-repertoire ranks of inferred template counts. A later analysis computed generation probabilities with a VDJ recombination model fitted to out-of-frame rearrangements, and checked the results against IGoR. In a later analysis, hypergeometric tests were used to score TCR-TCR, TCR-HLA and TCR-CMV co-occurrence, with a repertoire-size bias correction applied to TCR pairs. False discovery rates were estimated in a later analysis by permuting HLA or CMV assignments 20 times. In a later analysis, co-occurring TCRs were grouped using DBSCAN, with TCRdist sequence similarity added in when clustering inside HLA-allele-positive subsets. Co-occurrence clustering excluded repertoires with fewer than 30,000 or more than 120,000 public chains, plus five with anomalous nucleotide sharing. TCRdb carries this immuneACCESS record with in-frame sequences only. Its versions omit some clonotypes, under half of them owing to an unresolved V gene in the studies checked, with the rest unexplained. The V and J calls and the clone size are those of that table, but D and trimming were determined from the DNA. The sample table lists about 220,000 clones, approximately 80% of them with a count of one. The ten largest clones represent approximately 0.71% of the sample.

The cohort consisted of hundreds of healthy bone marrow donors. Cohort members were all nominally healthy when sampled, although unrecorded immune exposures were likely present. The donor tested CMV seronegative, placing the donor among the roughly 350 seronegative members of the cohort. A peripheral blood sample was provided by each donor, and peripheral blood mononuclear cells were used for TCR beta sequencing. Genomic DNA was extracted from the blood cell samples with the Qiagen DNeasy Blood Extraction Kit. The receptor was isolated from a boy younger than 10 in good health and CMV-seronegative. The V and J genes are TRBV29-1 and TRBJ2-7, with 8 bases in between that match TRBD1. The sample was PBMCs. The CDR3 region has the sequence CSVADRGPYEQYF. The DNA reads as follows: TGCAGCGTTGCAGACAGGGGTCCCTACGAGCAGTACTTC.